Reported below is one T cell receptor (beta chain). Its antigen is undetermined. PCR used 60 Vbeta primers and 13 Jbeta primers. Some clones are missing from TCRdb's copy, which holds only in-frame ones; the method was immunoSEQ multiplex PCR. Among some 130,000 clones listed, around 83% were seen once. The record originates from a study of cytomegalovirus exposure and HLA in healthy donors. Broader study findings: The productive fraction for most TCR beta V segments was about 87% or about 30% in an earlier analysis. A missense variant in DCLRE1C was later tied to TCR beta V- and J-gene trimming.

Trimming took off 1 base at V and 2 bases at J, with 9 bases between the two ends. There are 15 residues in the CDR3. CDR1 is SGHTA, CDR2 FQGNSA, per germline. The sequencing input was PBMCs. The TCR sequence derives from a man aged 50 to 59 in good health and CMV-seronegative. The chain uses TRBV7-2 and TRBJ2-1; D unclear. In DNA, the CDR3 is TGTGCCAGCAGCTTAGGTTCACAGACCTACAATGAGCAGTTCTTC. This codes for CASSLGSQTYNEQFF.